The 30 T cell receptor beta chains presented below share a single source sample, sequenced in a study of OX40 agonist ivuxolimab in advanced cancers. The protocol was immunoSEQ multiplex PCR, while the TCRdb copy is restricted to in-frame clones and leaves out a portion. This table holds about 66,000 clones, roughly 87% found once. Sequences were derived from CD4+ or CD8+ T cells sorted from blood, sampled in a trial of the OX40 agonist ivuxolimab. Receptors originate from an adult with an advanced solid tumor such as melanoma, head and neck, liver or kidney cancer.

The DNA of the CDR3 is TGTGCCAGCAGCAATTGGGACTTTAAGCAGTTCTTC. This gives the protein CASSNWDFKQFF. This chain connects TRBV7-8 to TRBJ2-1, with D maybe TRBD2 (6 bases). V lost 5 bases and J 11 bases, leaving 13 bases between the germline ends. The CDR3 has 12 amino acids. The germline gives CDR1 SGHVS, CDR2 FQNEAQ.

On this clone: Distinct nucleotide sequences in the sample also encode this CDR3. CDR3 sequence reads: CAWSLQTDTQYF. The CDR3 region has the DNA TGTGCCTGGAGTCTCCAGACAGATACGCAGTATTTT. The chain carries TRBV30 and TRBJ2-3, with D unclear. This CDR3 is built from 12 residues. V was clipped by 2 bases and J by 3 bases, with 6 bases between them. Looked up from germline, CDR1 is GTSNPN and CDR2 is SVGIG (reference sequence).

V is TRBV11-2 and J is TRBJ2-2, with unresolved D. The germline V gene encodes CDR1 SGHAT and CDR2 FQNNGV. Trimming left V 1 base short and J 4 bases short, with 10 bases between. This CDR3 is built from 15 residues. Here the CDR3 reads CASSLALLGTGELFF. CDR3 in DNA: TGTGCCAGCAGCTTAGCGCTTCTAGGCACCGGGGAGCTGTTTTTT.

This rearrangement joins TRBV19 to TRBJ1-5; D gene ambiguous. The CDR3 is 13 amino acids. Trimming took off 7 bases at V and 4 bases at J, with 11 bases between the two ends. Per germline, CDR1 LNHDA and CDR2 SQIVND (reference sequence). The CDR3 bases are TGTGCCAGTAATGACGGTTTGAATCAGCCCCAGCATTTT. Its translation is CASNDGLNQPQHF.

The chain has TRBV5-1 and TRBJ2-2; 9 bases match TRBD2. This CDR3 contains 16 residues. The germline CDR1 and CDR2 sequences are SGHRS and YFSETQ. The ends lost 4 bases at V and 3 bases at J; junction bases unmatched: 7. This CDR3 is CASSQRLADDTGELFF. In nucleotides, the CDR3 is TGCGCCAGCAGCCAGCGACTAGCGGACGACACCGGGGAGCTGTTTTTT. Full variable domain (remainder filled in from reference TRBV5-1 and TRBJ2-2): KAGVTQTPRYLIKTRGQQVTLSCSPISGHRSVSWYQQTPGQGLQFLFEYFSETQRNKGNFPGRFSGRQFSNSRSEMNVSTLELGDSALYLCASSQRLADDTGELFFGEGSRLTVL.

This chain uses TRBV7-9 with TRBJ2-1; no definite D call. CDR1 and CDR2 from the germline V gene are SEHNR and FQNEAQ (reference sequence). The CDR3 spans 14 residues. V dropped 6 bases and J dropped 0 bases, with 9 bases sitting between them. The CDR3 DNA follows: TGTGCCAGCAGTGTGACTGTCTCCTACAATGAGCAGTTCTTC. It translates to CASSVTVSYNEQFF. The variable domain in full, completed from reference TRBV7-9 and TRBJ2-1, reads DTGVSQNPRHKITKRGQNVTFRCDPISEHNRLYWYRQTLGQGPEFLTYFQNEAQLEKSRLLSDRFSAERPKGSFSTLEIQRTEQGDSAMYLCASSVTVSYNEQFFGPGTRLTVL.

J is TRBJ1-5 and V is TRBV11-2, with D unclear. This CDR3 has 14 residues. V was shortened by 3 bases and J by 3 bases, with 9 bases between the two germline ends. The V gene's germline CDR1 is SGHAT and CDR2 FQNNGV. The DNA for the CDR3 is TGTGCCAGCAGCTTCGGGGTTTCCAATCAGCCCCAGCATTTT. Protein product: CASSFGVSNQPQHF. The variable domain in full, completed from reference TRBV11-2 and TRBJ1-5, reads EAGVAQSPRYKIIEKRQSVAFWCNPISGHATLYWYQQILGQGPKLLIQFQNNGVVDDSQLPKDRFSAERLKGVDSTLKIQPAKLEDSAVYLCASSFGVSNQPQHFGDGTRLSIL.

The chain is built from TRBV7-6 and TRBJ2-3; either TRBD1 or TRBD2 may fit D (6 bases each). V was pared by 3 bases and J by 4 bases, with 11 bases between. The germline gives CDR1 SGHVS, CDR2 FNYEAQ. The length of the CDR3 is 14 residues. In DNA form, the CDR3 reads TGTGCCAGCAGCTTGGACTACAGGGCAGATACGCAGTATTTT. It is translated as CASSLDYRADTQYF.

On this clone: Likely a read error: the CDR3 ends without its conserved phenylalanine or tryptophan. The DNA is left out, because the CDR3 cannot be placed on it with certainty; the CDR3 is given as TCRdb lists it. The J gene is TRBJ1-3, the V gene TRBV20-1. The CDR3 is 8 residues long, ends included. The germline gives CDR1 DFQATT, CDR2 SNEGSKA (reference sequence). This chain's CDR3 is CSASGTPR.

J is TRBJ2-3 and V is TRBV7-9, with TRBD2 matching 8 bases. Germline CDR1 and CDR2: SEHNR and FQNEAQ (reference sequence). With 7 bases clipped from V and 4 bases from J, the junction kept 7 bases outside the gene matches. The CDR3 consists of 14 residues. Written as DNA, the CDR3 is TGTGCCAGCACCCACCGAGCGGGGGCAGATACGCAGTATTTT. Its translation is CASTHRAGADTQYF.

The chain joins TRBV4-3 to TRBJ1-2; 9 positions agree with TRBD1. Trimming cost V 1 base and J 7 bases; bases outside gene matches: 7. The CDR3 sequence is 15 residues long. Germline V CDR1 and CDR2: LGHNA, YSLEER. The CDR3 loop reads CASSQGRTGESGYTF. CDR3 nucleotide sequence: TGCGCCAGCAGCCAAGGACGGACAGGGGAGTCTGGCTACACCTTC.

Only one count was recorded for this clone. CDR3: CASSLVRGGAGELFF. CDR3 DNA sequence: TGTGCCAGCAGCTTAGTTCGGGGTGGAGCCGGGGAGCTGTTTTTT. The chain carries TRBV11-2 and TRBJ2-2; possible D gene TRBD2, 5 bases. The V end was cut by 1 base, the J end by 6 bases, with 12 bases between. This CDR3 is 15 amino acids long. Per the germline V gene, CDR1 is SGHAT and CDR2 is FQNNGV.

This chain links TRBV11-3 with TRBJ2-3, with unresolved D. V shed 3 bases and J shed 5 bases, with 3 bases lying between them. CDR3 length: 11 residues. Germline CDR1 and CDR2: SGHNT and YENEEA. CDR3 in amino acids: CASSLEDTQYF. CDR3 nucleotide sequence: TGTGCCAGCAGCTTGGAAGATACGCAGTATTTT.

This rearrangement joins TRBV7-8 to TRBJ2-7; 15 positions agree with TRBD2. Germline V gene lookup returns CDR1 SGHVS and CDR2 FQNEAQ. V was clipped by 5 bases and J by 5 bases; unmatched bases: 7. The CDR3 sequence is 16 residues long. The CDR3 here is CASSRGLAGGANEQYF. The CDR3 nucleotides read TGTGCCAGCAGCCGTGGACTAGCGGGAGGGGCGAACGAGCAGTACTTC.

V is TRBV6-1 and J is TRBJ2-1, with D unclear. The CDR3 loop spans 12 amino acids. CDR1 is MNHNS, CDR2 SASEGT, per germline. V was pared by 4 bases and J by 9 bases, with 10 bases between. The CDR3 loop is CASSARWGEQFF. As DNA, the CDR3 is TGTGCCAGCAGTGCACGGTGGGGTGAGCAGTTCTTC.

The chain links TRBV25-1 to TRBJ1-2, with TRBD1 identical over 8 bases. V shed 0 bases and J 6 bases; nucleotides not matched to a gene: 3. The germline CDR1 and CDR2 sequences are MGHDK and SYGVNS. CDR3 length equals 14 residues. CDR3 region: CASSEYSGGHGYTF. Here the CDR3 DNA reads TGTGCCAGCAGTGAATATTCAGGGGGCCATGGCTACACCTTC.

This rearrangement joins TRBV7-2 to TRBJ2-3; D gene uncertain. This CDR3 spans 15 amino acids. The germline gives CDR1 SGHTA, CDR2 FQGNSA. V was clipped by 7 bases and J by 2 bases, with 16 bases between them. This chain's CDR3 is CASTSFPFYTDTQYF. CDR3 in DNA: TGTGCCAGCACCTCATTTCCGTTTTACACAGATACGCAGTATTTT.

The chain employs TRBV5-1 and TRBJ2-5, with 9 bases lining up with TRBD2. The length of the CDR3 is 17 residues. Germline loops: CDR1 SGHRS, CDR2 YFSETQ. The V segment lost 1 base and the J segment 1 base; nucleotides outside the gene matches: 8. The CDR3 DNA is TGCGCCAGCAGCTTGACAGTAACTAGCGGGTCCCAAGAGACCCAGTACTTC. Its protein product is CASSLTVTSGSQETQYF.

The chain employs TRBV28 and TRBJ2-1, with D perhaps TRBD1 or TRBD2 (6 bases each). V lost 4 bases, J lost 2 bases, and 18 bases lay in between. The CDR3 sequence is 17 residues long. The germline gives CDR1 MDHEN, CDR2 SYDVKM. CDR3 DNA: TGTGCCAGCAGTTCCGCCTTAGTCCGGGGGCCCTACAATGAGCAGTTCTTC. Its protein product is CASSSALVRGPYNEQFF.

This clone showed up just once. This rearrangement joins TRBV28 to TRBJ2-3; D may be TRBD1 (5 bases). V was shortened by 5 bases and J by 10 bases, with 10 bases between the two germline ends. The CDR3 has 11 amino acids. Germline V gene lookup returns CDR1 MDHEN and CDR2 SYDVKM. The chain's CDR3 is CASSPDTPQYF. The CDR3 DNA is TGTGCCAGCAGTCCGGACACTCCGCAGTATTTT.

The chain combines TRBV11-2 with TRBJ2-5; D ambiguous. The V and J ends lost 2 bases and 1 base respectively, with 8 bases between them. Germline V gene sequence: CDR1 SGHAT, CDR2 FQNNGV. The CDR3 covers 14 residues. The CDR3 nucleotides read TGTGCCAGCAGCTTATACGGGCCCCAAGAGACCCAGTACTTC. Protein product: CASSLYGPQETQYF.

The sample holds a few counts of this clone. This rearrangement joins TRBV5-4 to TRBJ2-7; TRBD2 matches 7 bases. V lost 0 bases and J lost 2; bases outside the gene matches: 8. The CDR3 has 16 amino acids. Germline lookup yields CDR1 SGHNT and CDR2 YYREEE (reference sequence). The CDR3 DNA sequence: TGTGCCAGCAGCTTGGCTTCGACTAGCCCAACCTACGAGCAGTACTTC. Translating gives CASSLASTSPTYEQYF.

A single count supports this clone. The J gene is TRBJ1-3, the V gene TRBV27; D call uncertain. V lost 3 bases to trimming and J lost 4 bases, with 7 bases between them. Germline CDR1 reads MNHEY; CDR2 reads SMNVEV (reference sequence). The CDR3 has 13 residues. CDR3 sequence: CASSFSPGNTIYF. Written as DNA, the CDR3 is TGTGCCAGCAGTTTCAGTCCCGGAAACACCATATATTTT.

The chain combines TRBV13 with TRBJ2-5, with 8 bases lining up with TRBD1. V was pared by 4 bases and J by 11 bases, with 12 bases of the junction left unmatched. There are 14 residues in the CDR3. Looked up from germline, CDR1 is PRHDT and CDR2 is FYEKMQ (reference sequence). The chain's CDR3 is CASSSRTGSGEQYF. The CDR3 bases are TGTGCCAGCAGCTCGAGGACAGGGTCAGGTGAGCAGTACTTC.

The chain recombines TRBV11-2 with TRBJ2-2; possible D gene TRBD1, 5 bases. The CDR3 runs 15 residues. Trimming stripped 1 base from V and 3 bases from J, with 9 bases between. Germline CDR1 reads SGHAT; CDR2 reads FQNNGV. The CDR3 nucleotides read TGTGCCAGCAGCTTAGGACAGTATGACACCGGGGAGCTGTTTTTT. Protein sequence: CASSLGQYDTGELFF.

This chain uses TRBV12-5 with TRBJ2-3; 16 nucleotides align to TRBD2. The trim removed 6 bases at V and 2 bases at J, leaving 5 bases unmatched. The CDR3 extends over 17 amino acids. CDR1 is LGHNT, CDR2 FRNRAP, per germline. This CDR3 is CASGPGTSGRATDTQYF. The DNA for the CDR3 is TGTGCTAGTGGGCCCGGGACTAGCGGGAGGGCCACAGATACGCAGTATTTT.

The CDR3 sequence is CASRTGPTTDTQYF. As DNA, the CDR3 is TGTGCCAGCAGGACGGGGCCCACCACAGATACGCAGTATTTT. J is TRBJ2-3 and V is TRBV2; either TRBD1 or TRBD2 may supply D (5 bases each). The CDR3 runs 14 residues. CDR1 is SNHLY, CDR2 FYNNEI, per germline. V gave up 6 bases and J gave up 2 bases, with 12 bases separating them.

The chain has TRBV29-1 and TRBJ2-1; 7 nucleotides line up with TRBD1. Germline CDR1 reads SQVTM; CDR2 reads ANQGSEA. This CDR3 comprises 12 residues. V lost 6 bases and J lost 9; bases outside the gene matches: 8. The CDR3 protein is CSVPRQGGEQFF. In DNA form, the CDR3 reads TGCAGCGTCCCTAGACAGGGCGGTGAGCAGTTCTTC.

V gene TRBV7-2 combines with J gene TRBJ2-1; 11 nucleotides align to TRBD2. The CDR3 length is 13 residues. Germline CDR1 and CDR2: SGHTA and FQGNSA. With 6 bases clipped from V and 6 bases from J, the junction kept 1 base outside the gene matches. CDR3 nucleotide sequence: TGTGCCAGCAGGACTAGCGGGACCAATGAGCAGTTCTTC. Protein sequence: CASRTSGTNEQFF.

This rearrangement joins TRBV25-1 to TRBJ2-3, with D perhaps matching TRBD1 (5 bases). V lost 7 bases and J lost 3, with 11 bases in between. The CDR3 sequence is 13 residues long. Per germline, CDR1 MGHDK and CDR2 SYGVNS. CDR3 nucleotide sequence: TGTGCCAGCACCACCCAGGGTACAGATACGCAGTATTTT. It translates to CASTTQGTDTQYF.